This T cell receptor (beta chain) came from a study of cytomegalovirus exposure and HLA in healthy donors. The CDR3 sequence is 15 residues long. Germline CDR1 and CDR2: MNHNS and SASEGT. The ends lost 2 bases at V and 5 bases at J; junction bases unmatched: 6. The PCR employed 60 Vbeta primers together with 13 Jbeta primers. Some clones are missing from TCRdb's copy, which holds only in-frame ones; the method was immunoSEQ multiplex PCR. The repertoire has about 140,000 clones, around three quarters of them found once; the top ten carry 2.2%. The source is a man aged 25 to 40 in good health and CMV-seronegative. Sequencing was carried out using PBMCs. The J gene is TRBJ2-5, the V gene TRBV6-1; 9 bases are shared with TRBD2. The CDR3 DNA reads TGTGCCAGCAGTGAATTGAGGGCGGGAGGGGAGACCCAGTACTTC. This translates into CASSELRAGGETQYF.